What follows are 8 T cell receptor beta chains derived from one specimen sequenced in a study of T-cell reconstitution after alpha-beta-depleted transplantation in children. A library of TCRbeta sequences, prepared with unique molecular identifiers, was generated. TCRdb recomputed calls from the PCR reads with MiXCR, one row per CDR3 protein. This sample has fewer than 450,000 distinct CDR3 sequences, with roughly 17% found just once. Here the sequenced sample was PBMCs, mostly from graft donor cells, taken 360 days after TCRalphabeta/CD19-depleted stem cell transplant. The receptors shown here come from a male patient aged 2 to 9 who had a stem cell transplant for acute lymphoblastic leukemia, so the T cells may come from the graft donor.

Only a few counts were recorded for this clonotype. The chain is built from TRBV4-2 and TRBJ2-2, with 10 bases aligning to TRBD1. Germline assignment: CDR1 LGHNA and CDR2 YNFKEQ. This CDR3 is 16 amino acids long. The trim removed 4 bases at V and 1 base at J, leaving 3 bases unmatched. The CDR3 DNA reads TGTGCCAGCAGCCGGTGGGACAGGGGGAACACCGGGGAGCTGTTTTTT. Translated, it gives CASSRWDRGNTGELFF.

This clonotype was seen repeatedly, ten times or more. This chain uses TRBV20-1 with TRBJ1-6; 7 bases are a match to TRBD1. With V trimmed by 3 bases and J by 8 bases, 4 bases remained unmatched. This CDR3 spans 13 amino acids. Germline CDR1 DFQATT, CDR2 SNEGSKA (reference sequence). The CDR3: CSASETGDSPLHF. The CDR3 DNA reads TGCAGTGCTAGTGAAACAGGGGATTCACCCCTCCACTTT.

This clonotype has a handful of counts. This chain joins TRBV20-1 and TRBJ2-7, with D perhaps given as TRBD1 or TRBD2 (5 bases each). The CDR3 has 13 amino acids. Germline values: CDR1 DFQATT, CDR2 SNEGSKA (reference sequence). Trimming took off 3 bases at V and 0 bases at J, with 9 bases between the two ends. CDR3 coding DNA: TGCAGTGCTAGGGGGGTGAGCTCCTACGAGCAGTACTTC. The encoded protein is CSARGVSSYEQYF.

This clonotype was found many times. This chain joins TRBV29-1 and TRBJ2-1; D may be TRBD2 (6 bases). The CDR3 is 15 amino acids. With 1 base removed from V and 6 bases from J, the gap between germline ends came to 16 bases. The germline CDR1 and CDR2 sequences are SQVTM and ANQGSEA. CDR3 residues: CSVEGGWGVRNEQFF. The CDR3 DNA sequence: TGCAGCGTTGAAGGGGGATGGGGGGTTCGCAATGAGCAGTTCTTC.

The chain recombines TRBV7-2 with TRBJ2-5, with 9 bases lining up with TRBD2. This CDR3 spans 16 amino acids. Germline V gene lookup returns CDR1 SGHTA and CDR2 FQGNSA. V was pared by 1 base and J by 4 bases, with 7 bases of the junction left unmatched. The CDR3 loop is CASSLDPAGGVETQYF. CDR3 coding DNA: TGTGCCAGCAGCTTAGACCCAGCGGGAGGAGTAGAGACCCAGTACTTC.

The chain has TRBV20-1 and TRBJ1-1; TRBD1 might be the D (6 bases). The germline V and J ends were trimmed by 3 bases and 6 bases, with 11 bases remaining between them. Looked up from germline, CDR1 is DFQATT and CDR2 is SNEGSKA (reference sequence). CDR3 size: 12 residues. CDR3 DNA: TGCAGTGCTAGTTCGGGGGCCGCTGAAGCTTTCTTT. Translating it yields CSASSGAAEAFF.

V usage is TRBV3-1 and J usage is TRBJ2-3; D uncertain. The CDR3 has 17 amino acids. The germline V gene has CDR1 LGHDT and CDR2 YNNKEL (reference sequence). With 7 bases removed from V and 2 bases from J, the gap between germline ends came to 22 bases. In nucleotides, the CDR3 is TGTGCCAGCACCGCCCCCTACAGCGCACTCGTCACAGATACGCAGTATTTT. Translating it yields CASTAPYSALVTDTQYF.

The V call is TRBV12-3 or TRBV12-4, the J call TRBJ2-5; 7 nucleotides match TRBD2. This CDR3 has 17 residues. J was trimmed by 5 bases and V by 7 bases; bases with no gene match: 19. The CDR3 nucleotides read TGTGCCAGCAACACTAGGAGGGGCGGGAGTATATCGGAGACCCAGTACTTC. This sequence encodes CASNTRRGGSISETQYF.